This TCR beta chain is drawn from a study of control samples from healthy donors and cancer patients. The data were produced by immunoSEQ multiplex PCR, yet TCRdb's version contains in-frame clones alone and is incomplete. The sample holds 350,000 to 450,000 clones, 90% seen once. CDR1 is SGHRS, CDR2 YFSETQ, per germline. The CDR3 length is 14 residues. The V and J ends lost 2 bases and 0 bases respectively, with 5 bases between them. The receptor comes from a man in his forties or fifties with head and neck cancer. The chain couples TRBV5-1 to TRBJ2-2; no definite D call. The specimen sequenced was PBMCs. The CDR3 DNA reads as TGCGCCAGCAGCTTAACTACGAACACCGGGGAGCTGTTTTTT. Translated, it gives CASSLTTNTGELFF.